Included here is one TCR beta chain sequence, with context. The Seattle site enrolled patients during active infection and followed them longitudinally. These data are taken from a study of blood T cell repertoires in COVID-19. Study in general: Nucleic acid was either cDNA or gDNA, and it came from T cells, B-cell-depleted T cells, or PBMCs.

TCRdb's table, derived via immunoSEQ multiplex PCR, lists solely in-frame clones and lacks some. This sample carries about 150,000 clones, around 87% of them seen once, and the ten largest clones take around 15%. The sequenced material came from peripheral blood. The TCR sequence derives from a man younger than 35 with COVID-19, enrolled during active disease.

The CDR3 sequence: CASSPDRGRVDEQYF. The CDR3 nucleotides are TGCGCCAGCAGCCCCGATCGCGGGAGGGTTGACGAGCAGTACTTC. This chain joins TRBV5-1 and TRBJ2-7, with TRBD2 identical over 9 bases. Losses at the gene ends were 4 bases for V and 5 bases for J; bases not matched to a gene: 10. This CDR3 spans 15 amino acids. Germline values: CDR1 SGHRS, CDR2 YFSETQ.